This entry concerns a single T cell receptor (beta chain). Its antigen remains unidentified. PCR amplification relied on 60 Vbeta primers (plus 13 Jbeta primers). TCRdb's copy holds only in-frame clones and misses some; the assay was immunoSEQ multiplex PCR. Of more than 150,000 clones in the sample, more than 65% were seen once. The data were obtained in a study of cytomegalovirus exposure and HLA in healthy donors. Findings of the study overall: Association with HLA alleles at 0.05 false discovery rate was found for around 15,000 TCR beta sequences in a later analysis. Roughly even sequencing depth across donors was the assumption behind the presence/absence analyses.

The source is a girl between 10 and 17 years old in good health and CMV-seropositive. Sequenced input: PBMCs.

In DNA form, the CDR3 reads TGTGCCAGCAGCTCTATCAGGAATGGCGATCAGCCCCAGCATTTT. This gives the protein CASSSIRNGDQPQHF. This rearrangement joins TRBV5-6 to TRBJ1-5; D not resolved. Germline CDR1 and CDR2: SGHDT and YYEEEE. Trimming cost V 3 bases and J 5 bases, with 15 bases left between them. The CDR3 sequence is 15 residues long.